A selection of T cell receptor beta chains follows, all from one sample in a study of blood T cells in healthy people across ages. TCRdb used MiXCR to reprocess the 5' RACE reads, holding one entry per CDR3 protein. The profile shows hundreds of thousands of distinct CDR3 sequences, 32% of them singletons. The specimen sequenced was blood. The receptors shown here come from an elderly woman in good health. Both conserved end residues are part of each CDR3. Each record gives: D gene, V gene, J gene, clone size, CDR3 protein, CDR3 DNA. D genes are given only for firm matches. Size is stated for part of the rows, as once, few or many counts, or as a class when the clone is expanded.

.	TRBV10-3	TRBJ2-7	many	CATRGGTAYEQYF	TGTGCCACCAGGGGGGGGACAGCTTACGAGCAGTACTTC
.	TRBV9	TRBJ2-7	many	CASSVGGVGLSEQYF	TGTGCCAGCAGCGTAGGAGGAGTCGGCCTCTCCGAGCAGTACTTC
TRBD1	TRBV6-5	TRBJ1-1	few	CASSYSAGGTEAFF	TGTGCCAGCAGTTACTCTGCAGGGGGCACTGAAGCTTTCTTT
TRBD1	TRBV24-1	TRBJ2-3	many	CATSEHPGQALATTYTDTQYF	TGTGCCACCAGTGAGCATCCGGGACAGGCCCTTGCTACGACCTACACAGATACGCAGTATTTT
.	TRBV29-1	TRBJ1-2	many	CSVEDLGTWTRDYGYTF	TGCAGCGTTGAAGATCTGGGAACCTGGACAAGGGACTATGGCTACACCTTC
.	TRBV7-9	TRBJ1-6	.	CASSLYRGYNSPLHF	TGTGCCAGCAGCCTCTACAGAGGCTATAATTCACCCCTCCACTTT
.	TRBV7-9	TRBJ1-4	.	CASSFSRGEGEKLFF	TGTGCCAGCAGCTTTTCAAGGGGGGAAGGTGAAAAACTGTTTTTT
.	TRBV29-1	TRBJ1-2	many	CSVESGKNYGYTF	TGCAGCGTTGAATCCGGGAAGAACTATGGCTACACCTTC
TRBD2	TRBV10-3	TRBJ2-3	.	CAIKTSGLRTQYF	TGTGCCATCAAGACTAGCGGGCTACGGACGCAGTATTTT
TRBD2	TRBV20-1	TRBJ2-1	many	CSAPPGLAGPPYNEQFF	TGCAGTGCGCCGCCGGGACTAGCAGGTCCCCCCTACAATGAGCAGTTCTTC
TRBD1	TRBV7-9	TRBJ2-1	many	CASSFGQGYNEQFF	TGTGCCAGCAGCTTCGGACAGGGGTACAATGAGCAGTTCTTC
.	TRBV24-1	TRBJ2-5	many	CATSDHADRFAETQYF	TGTGCCACCAGTGATCACGCCGACAGGTTTGCGGAGACCCAGTACTTC
.	TRBV5-1	TRBJ2-1	.	CASSLAISIPGHAGQEQFF	TGCGCCAGCAGCTTGGCTATTTCTATACCGGGACACGCCGGCCAGGAGCAGTTCTTC
.	TRBV27	TRBJ2-3	.	CASSLRLAASTDTQYF	TGTGCCAGCAGTTTAAGGCTAGCCGCTAGCACAGATACGCAGTATTTT
TRBD2	TRBV7-2	TRBJ2-3	.	CASSFSSGRGADTQYF	TGTGCCAGCAGCTTCAGTAGCGGGAGAGGAGCAGATACGCAGTATTTT